This TCR beta chain comes out of a study of blood T cell repertoires in COVID-19. CDR3 length: 16 amino acids. After removal of 4 bases from V and 0 bases from J, the junction contained 5 bases not matched to a gene. Germline V gene data show CDR1 as MRHNA and CDR2 as SNTAGT. Profiled with immunoSEQ multiplex PCR; TCRdb holds only in-frame clones, not every one. The sample shows 200,000 to 250,000 clones, about four fifths of them seen only once. Sequenced material: PBMCs or T cells enriched from blood (not recorded which). The rearrangement links TRBV6-4 to TRBJ2-1, with 8 positions matching TRBD2. The source is a woman aged 55 to 70 who had recovered from COVID-19. The CDR3 region has the DNA TGTGCCAGCAGTGGCCTAAGCGGGAGCTCCTACAATGAGCAGTTCTTC. This sequence encodes CASSGLSGSSYNEQFF.